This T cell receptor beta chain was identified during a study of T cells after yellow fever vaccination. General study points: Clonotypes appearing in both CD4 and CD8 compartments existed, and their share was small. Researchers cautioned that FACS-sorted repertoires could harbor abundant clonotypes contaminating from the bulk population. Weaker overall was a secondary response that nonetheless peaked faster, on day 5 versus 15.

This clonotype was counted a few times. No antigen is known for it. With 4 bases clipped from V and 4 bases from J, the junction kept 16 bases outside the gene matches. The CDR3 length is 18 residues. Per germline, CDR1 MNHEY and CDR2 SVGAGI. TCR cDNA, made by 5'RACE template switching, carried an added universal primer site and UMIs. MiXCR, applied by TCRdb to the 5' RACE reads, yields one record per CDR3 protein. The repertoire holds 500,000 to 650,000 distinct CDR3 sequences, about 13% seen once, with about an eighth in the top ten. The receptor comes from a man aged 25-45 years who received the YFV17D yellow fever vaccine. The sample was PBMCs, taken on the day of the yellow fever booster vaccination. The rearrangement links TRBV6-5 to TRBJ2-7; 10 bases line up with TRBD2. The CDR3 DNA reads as TGTGCCAGCAGTTCCAGGACTAGCGGCACTCCCCTACGTTACGAGCAGTACTTC. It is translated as CASSSRTSGTPLRYEQYF.